A selection of T cell receptor beta chains follows, all from one sample in a study of blood T cell repertoires in COVID-19. Libraries were prepared by immunoSEQ multiplex PCR; TCRdb keeps only in-frame clonotypes and omits some of them. In the table there are some 45,000 clones, almost 85% of which are singletons. The specimen sequenced was peripheral blood. These receptors were collected from an older woman with acute or convalescent COVID-19. Both conserved end residues are part of each CDR3. D genes are given only for firm matches. Some rows mark clone size as missing; the rest say once, few, many or name a class of expanded clone.

TRBV19	NA	TRBJ2-1	NA	TGTGCCAGTAGTATCCATGAGGTGCAGTTCTTC	CASSIHEVQFF
TRBV19	NA	TRBJ1-2	NA	TGTGCCAGTAGTACCCAAAGGGGTGTCTATGGCTACACCTTC	CASSTQRGVYGYTF
TRBV7-6	TRBD2	TRBJ2-5	NA	TGTGCCAGCAGCCTTAGCGGGGCCCTCCAAGAGACCCAGTACTTC	CASSLSGALQETQYF
TRBV7-6	TRBD1	TRBJ1-1	NA	TGTGCCAGCAGCTTACGACAGGGAGGCGTCGCTGAAGCTTTCTTT	CASSLRQGGVAEAFF
TRBV27	NA	TRBJ2-6	NA	TGTGCCAGCAGTTTGTCCAGCTCTGGGGCCAACGTCCTGACTTTC	CASSLSSSGANVLTF
TRBV7-7	TRBD2	TRBJ2-1	NA	TGTGCCAGCAGCTTCCGAGCGGGGGGGTTTAATGAGCAGTTCTTC	CASSFRAGGFNEQFF
TRBV5-1	TRBD1	TRBJ1-3	NA	TGCGCCAGCAATCAGGGGACAGGGCCTCTCTCTGGAAACACCATATATTTT	CASNQGTGPLSGNTIYF
TRBV19	TRBD2	TRBJ2-7	NA	TGTGCCAGTAGGGGACTAGCGGGGGGTCCGGAGCAGTACTTC	CASRGLAGGPEQYF
TRBV30	NA	TRBJ1-5	NA	TGTGCCTGGAGGTCGTCGGGGGGTAGCAATCAGCCCCAGCATTTT	CAWRSSGGSNQPQHF
TRBV7-9	NA	TRBJ1-1	NA	TGTGCCAGCAGCTTAGCCGACTTAGAAGCTTTCTTT	CASSLADLEAFF
TRBV2	TRBD1	TRBJ1-5	few	TGTGCCAGCAGTCGGGACAGGGGGAGCAATCAGCCCCAGCATTTT	CASSRDRGSNQPQHF
TRBV7-2	NA	TRBJ2-3	NA	TGTGCCAGCACCGTCCCTAAGGGGGGGCTCCGCACAGATACGCAGTATTTT	CASTVPKGGLRTDTQYF
TRBV30	NA	TRBJ1-6	NA	TGTGCCTGGAGTCTAATTAAGGGGACTTCACCCTTCCACTTT	CAWSLIKGTSPFHF
TRBV5-5	NA	TRBJ1-1	NA	TGTGCCAGCAGCTTGGCAGGGATGGGAAAGACTGAAGCTTTCTTT	CASSLAGMGKTEAFF
TRBV5-1	TRBD2	TRBJ2-7	NA	TGCGCCAGCAGCGGAGCGGGAGCGGGGGGGAATGAGCAGTACTTC	CASSGAGAGGNEQYF
TRBV5-1	TRBD1	TRBJ1-6	NA	TGCGCCAGCAGCTACGACAGGGGAGCCTATAATTCACCCCTCCACTTT	CASSYDRGAYNSPLHF
TRBV6-5	NA	TRBJ2-1	once	TGTGCCAGCACCCTTTTTCGGTACAATGAGCAGTTCTTC	CASTLFRYNEQFF
TRBV6-2/TRBV6-3	TRBD1	TRBJ1-6	NA	TGTGCCAGCAGTTATACCGGGACAGGGATATCGTCGAGTTCACCCCTCCACTTT	CASSYTGTGISSSSPLHF
TRBV2	TRBD2	TRBJ2-3	NA	TGTGCCAGCAGTCCTGGACTAGCGGGGGGCGATACGCAGTATTTT	CASSPGLAGGDTQYF
TRBV14	NA	TRBJ1-1	NA	TGTGCCAGCAGCCAAGCCCAGGGGGAAGCTTTCTTT	CASSQAQGEAFF
TRBV3-1/TRBV3-2	TRBD2	TRBJ2-3	NA	TGTGCCAGCAGCCCTAGATCTGCGGGGGTCACTAGCACAGATACGCAGTATTTT	CASSPRSAGVTSTDTQYF
TRBV19	NA	TRBJ1-1	NA	TGTGCCAGTAGTACCTCCCGACACGAGGGTGCTGAAGCTTTCTTT	CASSTSRHEGAEAFF